One and the same sample provided the 18 T cell receptor beta chains below, sequenced in a study of cytomegalovirus exposure and HLA in healthy donors (dated by TCRdb to 2016 to 2017). The library came from the immunoSEQ multiplex PCR assay. For the multiplex PCR, a mixture combining 60 forward primers for TCR Vbeta segments and 13 reverse primers for TCR Jbeta segments was used. The immuneACCESS repertoire file appears here via TCRdb, limited to in-frame rearrangements. These files lack a portion of the clones; in checked studies, under half of the deficit traces to unresolved V genes, and the cause of the others is not known. Present in this sample are some 150,000 clones, about 60% of which were seen just once. Under 7.5% of the sample comes from the top ten. Sequencing was performed on PBMCs. All receptors derive from a woman in her sixties or seventies in good health and CMV-seropositive.

This sequence joins TRBV28 and TRBJ1-2; D unclear. Trimming took off 2 bases at V and 9 bases at J, with 13 bases between the two ends. The CDR3 totals 13 residues. The germline gives CDR1 MDHEN, CDR2 SYDVKM. The CDR3 DNA sequence: TGTGCCAGCAGTTTAGGGCGCTATGGGCGCTACACCTTC. Residues: CASSLGRYGRYTF.

The V call is TRBV28, the J call TRBJ2-3, with a weak D call TRBD2 (6 bases). In germline, CDR1 is MDHEN, CDR2 SYDVKM. The V end was cut by 4 bases, the J end by 0 bases, with 17 bases between. CDR3 length: 17 residues. The CDR3 DNA is TGTGCCAGCAGTTCACGTAGCGGAAGCACTAGCACAGATACGCAGTATTTT. It encodes CASSSRSGSTSTDTQYF.

The chain carries TRBV29-1 and TRBJ2-5, with D tentatively TRBD2 (6 bases). This CDR3 comprises 13 residues. CDR1 is SQVTM, CDR2 ANQGSEA, per germline. V was shortened by 4 bases and J by 9 bases, with 18 bases between the two germline ends. CDR3 loop: CSVGSGTEEAQYF. The CDR3 DNA is TGCAGCGTTGGATCCGGGACTGAGGAGGCCCAGTACTTC.

This chain joins TRBV25-1 and TRBJ2-1; 14 bases match TRBD2. Losses at the gene ends were 1 base for V and 2 bases for J; bases not matched to a gene: 4. Looked up from germline, CDR1 is MGHDK and CDR2 is SYGVNS. CDR3 length: 18 amino acids. CDR3 DNA: TGTGCCAGCAGTGAATCCCCGGGACTAGCGGGAGCCTACAATGAGCAGTTCTTC. It specifies CASSESPGLAGAYNEQFF.

The sample holds one count of this clone. CDR3 DNA sequence: TGTGCCAGCAGTTTAATGTCCAGCGGGAGGGGGACAAATACGCAGTATTTT. This sequence encodes CASSLMSSGRGTNTQYF. V is TRBV28 and J is TRBJ2-3; TRBD2 matches at 10 bases. Germline values: CDR1 MDHEN, CDR2 SYDVKM. Unmatched junction bases numbered 12, after V lost 2 bases and J lost 7 bases. The CDR3 is made up of 17 amino acids.

This clone came up a few times. The rearrangement uses TRBV9 and TRBJ1-5; D is undetermined. The CDR3 contains 14 residues. The germline V gene has CDR1 SGDLS and CDR2 YYNGEE. Trimming took 4 bases from V and 0 from J, leaving 8 bases between them. The CDR3 nucleotides read TGTGCCAGCAGCCCCGGACTTAGCAATCAGCCCCAGCATTTT. This encodes CASSPGLSNQPQHF.

The sample holds a few counts of this clone. Other nucleotide sequences from this sample produce the same CDR3. The CDR3 here is CASSPRLAGGTDTQYF. In DNA, the CDR3 is TGTGCCAGCTCACCGCGGCTAGCGGGAGGCACAGATACGCAGTATTTT. The chain joins TRBV18 to TRBJ2-3; the match to TRBD2 covers 10 bases. The ends lost 3 bases at V and 1 base at J; junction bases unmatched: 4. This CDR3 spans 16 amino acids. Germline lookup yields CDR1 KGHSH and CDR2 LQKENI.

The chain joins TRBV9 to TRBJ2-1, with 9 bases fitting TRBD2. The CDR3 has 15 amino acids. V lost 1 base and J lost 7; bases outside the gene matches: 6. From germline, CDR1 is SGDLS and CDR2 YYNGEE. The CDR3 DNA reads TGTGCCAGCAGCGTAAGTAGCGGGAGAGGAAATGAGCAGTTCTTC. Protein sequence: CASSVSSGRGNEQFF.

The chain joins TRBV7-3 to TRBJ2-5; D remains ambiguous. The V end was cut by 2 bases, the J end by 11 bases, with 21 bases between. Germline V gene lookup returns CDR1 SGHTA and CDR2 FQGTGA. This CDR3 has 15 amino acids. DNA for the CDR3: TGTGCCAGCAGCTTACCCGGAACTTTCTCCGGAGAGCAGTACTTC. It yields the protein CASSLPGTFSGEQYF.

This clone was seen only a few times. The rearrangement links TRBV6-1 to TRBJ2-2; tentative D call: TRBD2 (6 bases). The CDR3 covers 13 residues. Looked up from germline, CDR1 is MNHNS and CDR2 is SASEGT. Trimming left V 4 bases short and J 11 bases short, with 14 bases between. The CDR3 DNA reads as TGTGCCAGCAGTGGTGCGGGGACGGGAGAGCTGTTTTTT. This encodes CASSGAGTGELFF.

V gene TRBV7-9 combines with J gene TRBJ2-7, with 10 nucleotides matching TRBD2. Germline CDR1 is SEHNR and CDR2 is FQNEAQ (reference sequence). The CDR3 is made up of 18 amino acids. Trimming removed 2 bases from V and 0 bases from J; junction bases left unmatched: 10. The CDR3: CASSLTSGTRRGSYEQYF. The CDR3 DNA reads TGTGCCAGCAGCTTAACTAGCGGGACCCGAAGGGGCTCCTACGAGCAGTACTTC.

The V call is TRBV5-1, the J call TRBJ1-1; D might be TRBD1 (5 bases). The germline gives CDR1 SGHRS, CDR2 YFSETQ. The V end was cut by 3 bases, the J end by 0 bases, with 15 bases between. The CDR3 has 16 amino acids. CDR3 nucleotides: TGCGCCAGCAGCTGCGCCGGGGGTGTAATGAACACTGAAGCTTTCTTT. Amino acid sequence: CASSCAGGVMNTEAFF. Full variable domain (remainder filled in from reference TRBV5-1 and TRBJ1-1): KAGVTQTPRYLIKTRGQQVTLSCSPISGHRSVSWYQQTPGQGLQFLFEYFSETQRNKGNFPGRFSGRQFSNSRSEMNVSTLELGDSALYLCASSCAGGVMNTEAFFGQGTRLTVV.

This clone was found once. The chain is built from TRBV4-1 and TRBJ2-1; 12 bases agree with TRBD2. CDR3 length equals 15 residues. Per germline, CDR1 MGHRA and CDR2 YSYEKL. Unmatched junction bases numbered 7, after V lost 4 bases and J lost 9 bases. The CDR3 DNA sequence: TGCGCCAGCAGCCCCGGACTAGCGGGAAAGTCTGAGCAGTTCTTC. Amino acids: CASSPGLAGKSEQFF.

This clone was counted a single time. The chain couples TRBV9 to TRBJ2-7; 15 nucleotides line up with TRBD2. The CDR3 spans 16 residues. CDR1 and CDR2 from the germline V gene are SGDLS and YYNGEE. V dropped 0 bases and J dropped 5; count of bases not matched to a gene: 3. The CDR3 bases are TGTGCCAGCAGCGTAGGAGGACTAGCGGGAGGGCACGAGCAGTACTTC. Its translation: CASSVGGLAGGHEQYF.

The chain has TRBV7-9 and TRBJ2-2; D remains ambiguous. The V gene lost 3 bases and the J gene lost 5 bases, with 7 bases spanning the gap. This CDR3 contains 13 residues. Per germline, CDR1 SEHNR and CDR2 FQNEAQ (reference sequence). The CDR3, as DNA: TGTGCCAGCAGCTTCCCAGCGACCGGGGAGCTGTTTTTT. Translated: CASSFPATGELFF.

V gene TRBV7-9 combines with J gene TRBJ1-1, with a possible D match to TRBD1 (6 bases). This CDR3 is built from 13 residues. The V end lost 5 bases, the J end lost 8 bases, and 15 bases lay between the germline ends. Germline lookup yields CDR1 SEHNR and CDR2 FQNEAQ (reference sequence). In nucleotides, the CDR3 is TGTGCCAGCAGCCAACAGGGCAGTTCGGAAGCTTTCTTT. Its protein product is CASSQQGSSEAFF.

This rearrangement joins TRBV7-8 to TRBJ1-1; 10 bases map to TRBD1. V trimming: 5 bases; J trimming: 4 bases; junction bases outside the gene matches: 4. CDR3 size: 14 residues. The germline CDR1 and CDR2 sequences are SGHVS and FQNEAQ. CDR3 coding DNA: TGTGCCAGCAGCCCCCGGGACAGGGGCACTGAAGCTTTCTTT. As protein: CASSPRDRGTEAFF.

V and J are TRBV7-2 and TRBJ1-3; D is unresolved. Per the germline V gene, CDR1 is SGHTA and CDR2 is FQGNSA. V was trimmed by 5 bases and J by 2 bases, leaving 10 bases between them. This CDR3 region has 14 residues. The CDR3 loop is CASSPRFTGNTIYF. As DNA, the CDR3 is TGTGCCAGCAGCCCACGGTTTACTGGAAACACCATATATTTT.